The rows below give T cell receptor beta chains drawn from one sample of a study of regulatory T cells in long-lasting Graves disease. One entry per CDR3 protein, called by TCRdb with MiXCR from the multiplex PCR reads. The table has 550,000 to 600,000 distinct CDR3 sequences, about 15% seen once. The data also belong to a second study, concerning T cells in Graves' hyperthyroidism and ophthalmopathy.

The sample consisted of peripheral blood mononuclear cells (PBMCs), taken at new diagnosis, from a patient treated with antithyroid drugs. All receptors come from a man aged 18-30 years with Graves disease. CDR3s include the opening cysteine and the closing phenylalanine or tryptophan. Some rows have no size entry. The others give once, few or many, or a class for an expanded clone.

len,abundance,v_gene,j_gene,CDR3aa
13,-,TRBV28,TRBJ1-2,CAGSLDRAYGYTF
14,few,TRBV30,TRBJ1-5,CAWSRGAFNQPQHF
14,many,TRBV15,TRBJ2-1,CATSPRDSYNEQFF
20,few,TRBV7-3,TRBJ2-1,CASSLAAGLAADEKSNEQFF
19,many,TRBV10-2,TRBJ2-2,CASSEARGLAGINTGELFF
12,many,TRBV6-1,TRBJ2-5,CASSAVDETQYF
17,-,TRBV11-1,TRBJ2-3,CASSPGVGGTLTDTQYF
17,-,TRBV7-6,TRBJ2-1,CASSLGAGRETYNEQFF
13,many,TRBV10-3,TRBJ1-1,CAISDRENTEAFF
16,few,TRBV5-4,TRBJ2-3,CASSLVSGMGSDTQYF
15,-,TRBV7-3,TRBJ1-1,CASSEDRGTNTEAFF
15,few,TRBV29-1,TRBJ1-3,CSSWGQGLGGNTIYF
13,many,TRBV30,TRBJ2-7,CAWVGMGTYEQYF
15,many,TRBV11-2,TRBJ2-1,CASSFVAGGPGEQFF
13,many,TRBV7-9,TRBJ2-1,CASSRGRVNEQFF
13,many,TRBV12-3/TRBV12-4,TRBJ1-2,CASSARGRGGYTF
14,few,TRBV6-1,TRBJ1-2,CASSSPGTGGGYTF
15,many,TRBV6-2/TRBV6-3,TRBJ2-7,CASSPGTLTPYEQYF
13,many,TRBV6-2/TRBV6-3,TRBJ2-1,CASSETGIASQFF
14,-,TRBV6-5,TRBJ1-6,CASSYRGPDSPLHF
17,many,TRBV18,TRBJ2-3,CASSPPSWDIDTDTQYF
15,many,TRBV6-5,TRBJ2-1,CASSYRLAGYNEQFF
14,-,TRBV12-3/TRBV12-4,TRBJ1-2,CASSLRDRAYGYTF
14,-,TRBV20-1,TRBJ2-5,CSARGTSGIETQYF
16,many,TRBV27,TRBJ1-4,CASSPRDDATNEKLFF
16,many,TRBV10-3,TRBJ2-2,CAISESNREVAGELFF
16,-,TRBV19,TRBJ1-5,CASTLRTGSQGQPQHF
14,many,TRBV10-3,TRBJ2-1,CANAPAGSYNEQFF
14,many,TRBV28,TRBJ1-2,CASSFGRIAYGYTF
11,few,TRBV3-1,TRBJ2-1,CASSVVGEQFF
13,many,TRBV2,TRBJ2-1,CASNRERSNEQFF
14,many,TRBV20-1,TRBJ2-3,CSAPSGGNTDTQYF
16,few,TRBV6-1,TRBJ1-6,CASSEALGRYNSPLHF
11,few,TRBV7-9,TRBJ2-1,CASSLGGSQFF
13,many,TRBV6-1,TRBJ1-2,CASLSAGSFGYTF
15,many,TRBV28,TRBJ1-2,CASTRQGPVNYGYTF
13,many,TRBV2,TRBJ1-4,CASSGATNEKLFF
13,many,TRBV15,TRBJ1-2,CATSIGGGYGYTF
12,many,TRBV6-2/TRBV6-3,TRBJ2-3,CASRPTGDTQYF
14,many,TRBV2,TRBJ1-2,CASSPTGLNYGYTF
14,few,TRBV6-1,TRBJ2-2,CASSVDSGTGELFF
15,many,TRBV28,TRBJ1-2,CASSLGVGGGYGYTF
14,few,TRBV28,TRBJ1-2,CASMGGAANYGYTF
11,few,TRBV27,TRBJ2-7,CASSAGPEQYF
15,many,TRBV7-3,TRBJ2-3,CASSRTGPNTDTQYF